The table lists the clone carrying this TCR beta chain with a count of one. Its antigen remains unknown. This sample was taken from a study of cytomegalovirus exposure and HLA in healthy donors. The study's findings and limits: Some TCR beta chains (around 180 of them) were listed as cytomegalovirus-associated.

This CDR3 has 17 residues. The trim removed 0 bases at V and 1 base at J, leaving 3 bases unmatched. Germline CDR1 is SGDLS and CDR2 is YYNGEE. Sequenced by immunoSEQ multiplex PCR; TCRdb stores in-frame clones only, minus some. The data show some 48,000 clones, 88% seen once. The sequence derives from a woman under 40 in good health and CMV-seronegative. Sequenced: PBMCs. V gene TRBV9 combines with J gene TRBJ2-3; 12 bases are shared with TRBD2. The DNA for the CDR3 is TGTGCCAGCAGCGTAGAGACTAGCGGGAGAGGCACAGATACGCAGTATTTT. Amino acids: CASSVETSGRGTDTQYF.